The next 8 T cell receptor beta chains were all read from a single sample in a study of cytomegalovirus exposure and HLA in healthy donors. A multiplex PCR was run with 60 Vbeta primers and 13 Jbeta primers. Only in-frame clones appear in the TCRdb table, and some are missing; sequencing was by immunoSEQ multiplex PCR. The sample lists some 140,000 clones; more than 80% were seen once. Sequencing was carried out using PBMCs. These receptors originate from a woman aged 30 to 39 in good health and CMV-seropositive.

The chain has TRBV7-9 and TRBJ2-3; the match to TRBD2 covers 9 bases. Losses at the gene ends were 2 bases for V and 2 bases for J; bases not matched to a gene: 8. The CDR3 has 17 residues. Germline V gives CDR1 SEHNR, CDR2 FQNEAQ (reference sequence). The CDR3 spells CASSLSLAGLNTDTQYF. DNA of the CDR3: TGTGCCAGCAGCTTATCCCTAGCGGGGTTGAACACAGATACGCAGTATTTT.

The V gene is TRBV5-1, the J gene TRBJ2-2; a possible D gene is TRBD2 (5 bases). This CDR3 has 16 residues. The V end was cut by 4 bases, the J end by 4 bases, with 17 bases between. The germline V gene has CDR1 SGHRS and CDR2 YFSETQ. The CDR3 sequence is CASSPGHNGITGELFF. Written as DNA, the CDR3 is TGCGCCAGCAGCCCCGGCCATAACGGGATCACCGGGGAGCTGTTTTTT.

The genes are TRBV7-3 and TRBJ1-1; tentative D call: TRBD1 (5 bases). Germline V gives CDR1 SGHTA, CDR2 FQGTGA. Deletions cut 8 bases from V and 1 base from J, with 8 bases between. CDR3 length: 12 amino acids. The DNA for the CDR3 is TGTGCCAGCTCCACAGGGAACACTGAAGCTTTCTTT. Translation gives CASSTGNTEAFF.

This chain links TRBV5-1 with TRBJ1-1; D possibly corresponds to TRBD1 (6 bases). This CDR3 has 18 residues. Germline assignment: CDR1 SGHRS and CDR2 YFSETQ. V was clipped by 0 bases and J by 0 bases, with 18 bases between them. The CDR3 protein is CASSLAEGGGQMNTEAFF. Written as DNA, the CDR3 is TGCGCCAGCAGCTTGGCCGAGGGAGGGGGTCAAATGAACACTGAAGCTTTCTTT. Full variable domain (outside the CDR3, taken from reference TRBV5-1 and TRBJ1-1): KAGVTQTPRYLIKTRGQQVTLSCSPISGHRSVSWYQQTPGQGLQFLFEYFSETQRNKGNFPGRFSGRQFSNSRSEMNVSTLELGDSALYLCASSLAEGGGQMNTEAFFGQGTRLTVV.

The chain couples TRBV2 to TRBJ1-4; 7 positions match TRBD1. The V segment lost 11 bases and the J segment 7 bases; nucleotides outside the gene matches: 16. CDR1 is SNHLY and CDR2 is FYNNEI in the germline V gene. This CDR3 comprises 15 residues. The CDR3: CASTLEEGASEKLFF. The CDR3 DNA reads as TGTGCCTCCACTCTAGAGGAGGGGGCGAGTGAAAAACTGTTTTTT.

The rearrangement links TRBV2 to TRBJ2-5, with D possibly matching TRBD2 (6 bases). Germline V CDR1 and CDR2: SNHLY, FYNNEI. V dropped 1 base and J dropped 3 bases, with 12 bases sitting between them. The CDR3 is 15 residues long. The CDR3 loop reads CASSEGQGGEETQYF. The CDR3 nucleotides read TGTGCCAGCAGTGAAGGGCAGGGAGGAGAAGAGACCCAGTACTTC.

The rearrangement uses TRBV6-1 and TRBJ1-1, with 7 bases lining up with TRBD1. Trimming cost V 7 bases and J 12 bases; bases outside gene matches: 14. Germline CDR1 MNHNS, CDR2 SASEGT. The CDR3 is 13 amino acids. The CDR3 region has the DNA TGTGCCAGCATACAGGGGCCCGACTCCGACCCTTTCTTT. Translated: CASIQGPDSDPFF.

The genes are TRBV27 and TRBJ1-5, with TRBD1 matching 10 bases. This CDR3 is 15 amino acids long. CDR1 and CDR2 (germline): MNHEY, SMNVEV (reference sequence). Germline trimming cut 6 bases from V and 4 bases from J; bases unmatched to any gene: 6. The CDR3 region has the DNA TGTGCCAGCAGCGCCTGGACAGGGGGTAATCAGCCCCAGCATTTT. It encodes CASSAWTGGNQPQHF.